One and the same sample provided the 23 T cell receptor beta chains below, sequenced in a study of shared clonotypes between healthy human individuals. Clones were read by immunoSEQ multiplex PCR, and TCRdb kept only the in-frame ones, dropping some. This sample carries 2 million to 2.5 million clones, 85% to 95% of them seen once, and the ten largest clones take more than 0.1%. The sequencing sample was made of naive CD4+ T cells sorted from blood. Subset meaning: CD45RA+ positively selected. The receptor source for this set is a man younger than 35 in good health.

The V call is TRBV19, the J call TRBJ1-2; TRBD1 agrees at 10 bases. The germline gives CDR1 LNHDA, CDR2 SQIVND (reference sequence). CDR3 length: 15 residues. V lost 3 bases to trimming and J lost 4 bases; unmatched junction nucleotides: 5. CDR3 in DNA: TGTGCCAGTAGTATGGCGGGACAGGGGAGCTATGGCTACACCTTC. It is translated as CASSMAGQGSYGYTF.

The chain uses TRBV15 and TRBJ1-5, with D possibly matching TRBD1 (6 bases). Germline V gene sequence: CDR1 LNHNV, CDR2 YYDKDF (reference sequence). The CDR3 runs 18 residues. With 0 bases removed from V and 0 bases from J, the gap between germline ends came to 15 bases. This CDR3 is CATSRDVMGGISNQPQHF. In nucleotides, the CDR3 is TGTGCCACCAGCAGAGATGTAATGGGGGGCATTAGCAATCAGCCCCAGCATTTT.

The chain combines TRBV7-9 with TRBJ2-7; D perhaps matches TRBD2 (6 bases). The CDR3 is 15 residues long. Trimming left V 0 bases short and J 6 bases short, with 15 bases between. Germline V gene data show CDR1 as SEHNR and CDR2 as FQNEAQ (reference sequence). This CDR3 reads CASSLAGTDPAEQYF. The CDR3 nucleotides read TGTGCCAGCAGCTTAGCCGGGACTGACCCCGCCGAGCAGTACTTC.

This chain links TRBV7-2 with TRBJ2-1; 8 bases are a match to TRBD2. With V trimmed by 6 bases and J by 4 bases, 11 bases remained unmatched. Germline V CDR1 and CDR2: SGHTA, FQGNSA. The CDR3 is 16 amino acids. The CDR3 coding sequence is TGTGCCAGCAGAAAATCGGGAGGGATTGGGTACAATGAGCAGTTCTTC. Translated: CASRKSGGIGYNEQFF.

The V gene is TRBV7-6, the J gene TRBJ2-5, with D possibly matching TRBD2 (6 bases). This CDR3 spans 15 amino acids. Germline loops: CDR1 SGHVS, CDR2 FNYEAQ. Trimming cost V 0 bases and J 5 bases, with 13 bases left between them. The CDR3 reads CASSLAGVAAETQYF. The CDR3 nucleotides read TGTGCCAGCAGCTTAGCGGGGGTAGCGGCGGAGACCCAGTACTTC.

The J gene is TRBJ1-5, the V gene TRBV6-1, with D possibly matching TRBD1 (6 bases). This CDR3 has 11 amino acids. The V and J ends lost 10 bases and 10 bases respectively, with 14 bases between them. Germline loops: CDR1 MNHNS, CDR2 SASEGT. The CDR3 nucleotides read TGTGCCACCAACATACAGGGACCCCAGCATTTT. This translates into CATNIQGPQHF.

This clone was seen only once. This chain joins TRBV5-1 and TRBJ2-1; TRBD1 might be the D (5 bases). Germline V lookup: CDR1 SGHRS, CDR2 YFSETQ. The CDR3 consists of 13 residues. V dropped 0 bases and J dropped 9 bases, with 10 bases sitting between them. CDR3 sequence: CASSLGQFTEQFF. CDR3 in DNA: TGCGCCAGCAGCTTGGGACAGTTCACTGAGCAGTTCTTC.

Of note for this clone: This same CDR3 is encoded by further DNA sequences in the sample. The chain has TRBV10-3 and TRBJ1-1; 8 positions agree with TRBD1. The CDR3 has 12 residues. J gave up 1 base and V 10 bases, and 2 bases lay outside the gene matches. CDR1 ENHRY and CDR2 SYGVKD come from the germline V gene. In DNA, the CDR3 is TGTGCCACCGGACAGGGGAACACTGAAGCTTTCTTT. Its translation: CATGQGNTEAFF.

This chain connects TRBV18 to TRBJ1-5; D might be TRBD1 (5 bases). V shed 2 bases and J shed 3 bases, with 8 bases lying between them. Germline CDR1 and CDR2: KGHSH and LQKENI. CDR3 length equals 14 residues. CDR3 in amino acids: CASSPSGNNQPQHF. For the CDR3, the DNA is TGTGCCAGCTCACCATCAGGGAACAATCAGCCCCAGCATTTT.

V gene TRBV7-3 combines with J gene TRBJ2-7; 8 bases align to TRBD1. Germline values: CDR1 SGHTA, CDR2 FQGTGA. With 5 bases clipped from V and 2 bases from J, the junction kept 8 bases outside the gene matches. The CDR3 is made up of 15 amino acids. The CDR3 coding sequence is TGTGCCAGCAGCATTACCGGGACAGGAGCCTACGAGCAGTACTTC. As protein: CASSITGTGAYEQYF.

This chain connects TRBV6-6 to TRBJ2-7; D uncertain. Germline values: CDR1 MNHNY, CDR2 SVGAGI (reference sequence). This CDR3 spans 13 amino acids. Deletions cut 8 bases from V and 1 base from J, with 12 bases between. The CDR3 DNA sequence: TGTGCCAGCCAGTTAACAAGATCCTACGAGCAGTACTTC. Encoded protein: CASQLTRSYEQYF.

The CDR3 loop reads CATSRAPLPSVEQYF. CDR3 sequence (DNA): TGTGCCACCAGCAGGGCCCCACTCCCGTCGGTCGAGCAGTACTTC. The V call is TRBV15, the J call TRBJ2-7; D is undetermined. This CDR3 contains 15 residues. V lost 3 bases to trimming and J lost 6 bases, with 18 bases between them. CDR1 and CDR2 (germline): LNHNV, YYDKDF (reference sequence).

This chain's CDR3 is CASSFGPSTDTQYF. CDR3 in DNA: TGTGCCAGCAGCTTTGGGCCAAGCACAGATACGCAGTATTTT. This chain links TRBV7-9 with TRBJ2-3; D is undetermined. V lost 3 bases and J 0 bases, leaving 7 bases between the germline ends. The CDR3 runs 14 residues. The germline CDR1 and CDR2 sequences are SEHNR and FQNEAQ (reference sequence). The variable domain in full, with the rest retrieved from reference TRBV7-9 and TRBJ2-3, is DTGVSQNPRHKITKRGQNVTFRCDPISEHNRLYWYRQTLGQGPEFLTYFQNEAQLEKSRLLSDRFSAERPKGSFSTLEIQRTEQGDSAMYLCASSFGPSTDTQYFGPGTRLTVL.

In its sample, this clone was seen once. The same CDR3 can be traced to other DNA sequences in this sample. CDR3 sequence: CASSLSGRAQETQYF. In nucleotides, the CDR3 is TGTGCCAGCAGCTTAAGCGGGAGGGCTCAAGAGACCCAGTACTTC. The chain links TRBV7-2 to TRBJ2-5; 10 positions match TRBD2. This CDR3 has 15 amino acids. Germline V lookup: CDR1 SGHTA, CDR2 FQGNSA. Trimming removed 2 bases from V and 2 bases from J; junction bases left unmatched: 2.

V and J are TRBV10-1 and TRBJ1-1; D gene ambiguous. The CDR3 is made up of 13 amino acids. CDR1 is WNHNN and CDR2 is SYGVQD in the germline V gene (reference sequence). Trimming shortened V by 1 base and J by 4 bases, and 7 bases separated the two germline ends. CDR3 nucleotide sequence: TGCGCCAGCAGTGAGTTACCCATCACTGAAGCTTTCTTT. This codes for CASSELPITEAFF.

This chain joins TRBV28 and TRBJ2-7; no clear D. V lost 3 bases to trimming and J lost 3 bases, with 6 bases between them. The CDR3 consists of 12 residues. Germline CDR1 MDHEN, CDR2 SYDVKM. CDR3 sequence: CASSFGRYEQYF. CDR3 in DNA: TGTGCCAGCAGTTTTGGGCGCTACGAGCAGTACTTC.

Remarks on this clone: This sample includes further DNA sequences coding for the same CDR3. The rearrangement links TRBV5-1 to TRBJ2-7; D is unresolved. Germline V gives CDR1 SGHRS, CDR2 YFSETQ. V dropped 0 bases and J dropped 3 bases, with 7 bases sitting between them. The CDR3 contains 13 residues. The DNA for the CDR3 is TGCGCCAGCAGCTTGGCGGCAGACTACGAGCAGTACTTC. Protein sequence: CASSLAADYEQYF.

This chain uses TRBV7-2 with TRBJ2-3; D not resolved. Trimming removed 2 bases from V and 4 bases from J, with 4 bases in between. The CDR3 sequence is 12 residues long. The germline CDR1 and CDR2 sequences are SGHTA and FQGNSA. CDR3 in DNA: TGTGCCAGCAGCTTAATGTCAGATACGCAGTATTTT. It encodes CASSLMSDTQYF.

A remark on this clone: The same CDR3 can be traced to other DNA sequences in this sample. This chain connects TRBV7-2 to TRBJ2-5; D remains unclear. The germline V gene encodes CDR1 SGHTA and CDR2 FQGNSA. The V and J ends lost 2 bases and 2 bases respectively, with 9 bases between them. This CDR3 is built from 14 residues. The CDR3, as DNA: TGTGCCAGCAGCTTATCCCGCGGACAAGAGACCCAGTACTTC. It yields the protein CASSLSRGQETQYF.

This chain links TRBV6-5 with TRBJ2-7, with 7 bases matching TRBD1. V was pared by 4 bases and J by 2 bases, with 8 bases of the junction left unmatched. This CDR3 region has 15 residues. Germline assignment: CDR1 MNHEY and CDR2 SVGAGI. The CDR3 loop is CASSLQGFAAYEQYF. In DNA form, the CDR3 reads TGTGCCAGCAGTTTACAGGGGTTTGCAGCCTACGAGCAGTACTTC.

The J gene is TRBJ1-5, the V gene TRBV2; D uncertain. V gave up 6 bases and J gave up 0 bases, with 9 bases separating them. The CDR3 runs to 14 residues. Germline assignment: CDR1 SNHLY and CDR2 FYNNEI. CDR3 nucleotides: TGTGCCAGCAGGGATGGTGGTAGCAATCAGCCCCAGCATTTT. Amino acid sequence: CASRDGGSNQPQHF. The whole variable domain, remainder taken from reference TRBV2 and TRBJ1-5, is EPEVTQTPSHQVTQMGQEVILRCVPISNHLYFYWYRQILGQKVEFLVSFYNNEISEKSEIFDDQFSVERPDGSNFTLKIRSTKLEDSAMYFCASRDGGSNQPQHFGDGTRLSIL.

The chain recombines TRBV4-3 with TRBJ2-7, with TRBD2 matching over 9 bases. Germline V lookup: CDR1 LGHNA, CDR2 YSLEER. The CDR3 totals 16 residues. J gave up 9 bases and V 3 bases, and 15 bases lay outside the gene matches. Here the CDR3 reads CASSQGVSGSFRGQYF. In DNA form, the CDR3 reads TGCGCCAGCAGCCAGGGGGTTAGCGGGAGTTTCAGGGGGCAGTACTTC.

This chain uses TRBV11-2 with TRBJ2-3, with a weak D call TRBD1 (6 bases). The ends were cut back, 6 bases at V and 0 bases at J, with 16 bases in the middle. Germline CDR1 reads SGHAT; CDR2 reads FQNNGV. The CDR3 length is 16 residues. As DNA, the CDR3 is TGTGCCAGCAGTTCCCAAGGGGGATATAGCACAGATACGCAGTATTTT. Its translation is CASSSQGGYSTDTQYF.